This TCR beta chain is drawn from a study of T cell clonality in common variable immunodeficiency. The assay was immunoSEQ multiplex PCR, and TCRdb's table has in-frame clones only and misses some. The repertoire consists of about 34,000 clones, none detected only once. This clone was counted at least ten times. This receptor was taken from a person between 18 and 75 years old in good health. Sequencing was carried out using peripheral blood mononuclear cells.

CDR3 amino acids: CASSLDPGTSGELFF. The covered CDR3 bases are TGTGCCAGCAGCTTGGACCCCGGGACTAGCGGGGAG. The chain combines TRBV13 with TRBJ2-2; 8 bases are shared with TRBD2. The read ends 3 residues early relative to the CDR3; the germline J gene fills the gap. This CDR3 has 15 amino acids. Germline CDR1 is PRHDT and CDR2 is FYEKMQ (reference sequence). J lost 7 bases, V lost 3 bases, and 7 bases had no gene match.